Listed here are 8 T cell receptor beta chains from one sample, sequenced in a study of blood T cell repertoires in COVID-19 (TCRdb year 2020). To prepare the library, the immunoSEQ multiplex PCR assay was applied. The source is immuneACCESS, and TCRdb retained only in-frame sequences with V and J called. Part of the clones is not carried over; for the studies checked, unresolved V genes explain less than half of this, and the remainder is unexplained. The sample table shows around 100,000 clones, and 70% to 90% are seen once. The ten largest clones represent around 5.4% of the sample. The sequenced sample consisted of peripheral blood. Receptors were obtained from a human donor in a cohort sampled during active COVID-19.

The table lists this clone with a count of one. J is TRBJ2-7 and V is TRBV5-1; the match to TRBD2 covers 9 bases. Per germline, CDR1 SGHRS and CDR2 YFSETQ. V was pared by 4 bases and J by 2 bases, with 1 base of the junction left unmatched. The CDR3 loop spans 13 amino acids. CDR3: CASSPSGTYEQYF. CDR3 coding DNA: TGCGCCAGCAGCCCTAGCGGGACCTACGAGCAGTACTTC.

A single count supports this clone. Here the CDR3 DNA reads TGTGCCAGGTCCGGGACTAAAGAAGATACGCAGTATTTT. It is translated as CARSGTKEDTQYF. The gene calls are TRBV10-3 and TRBJ2-3; 7 bases fit TRBD2. The CDR3 covers 13 residues. Germline loops: CDR1 ENHRY, CDR2 SYGVKD. The V segment lost 10 bases and the J segment 5 bases; nucleotides outside the gene matches: 9.

The chain links TRBV14 to TRBJ2-1, with TRBD2 matching 7 bases. Germline CDR1 reads SGHDN; CDR2 reads FVKESK. The ends lost 0 bases at V and 5 bases at J; junction bases unmatched: 25. The CDR3 is made up of 22 amino acids. The CDR3 spells CASSQERFWTIRGGGSDNEQFF. DNA for the CDR3: TGTGCCAGCAGCCAAGAACGCTTTTGGACAATCCGGGGCGGCGGGAGCGACAATGAGCAGTTCTTC.

A single count supports this clone. V and J are TRBV6-5 and TRBJ1-2; 8 nucleotides match TRBD1. The germline V gene has CDR1 MNHEY and CDR2 SVGAGI. This CDR3 contains 16 residues. V gave up 0 bases and J gave up 10 bases; unmatched junction bases: 13. CDR3 in DNA: TGTGCCAGCAGTTACTCGGGGACAGGAAGTCTCTTCGTCTACACCTTC. Its protein is CASSYSGTGSLFVYTF.

This clone was picked up one time. This sequence joins TRBV7-2 and TRBJ1-2; 7 positions match TRBD1. V shed 2 bases and J 7 bases; nucleotides not matched to a gene: 7. CDR3 length: 14 residues. Germline CDR1 reads SGHTA; CDR2 reads FQGNSA. DNA for the CDR3: TGTGCCAGCAGCTTATTAGGGGGCATTTTTGGCTACACCTTC. Its protein product is CASSLLGGIFGYTF.

CDR3 bases: TGTGCCAGTAGGGACAATCGGGGACAGGGACGAACAGGGGCCAACGTCCTGACTTTC. Its translation: CASRDNRGQGRTGANVLTF. This sequence joins TRBV19 and TRBJ2-6; 9 positions agree with TRBD1. CDR1 and CDR2 (germline): LNHDA, SQIVND (reference sequence). CDR3 size: 19 residues. The trim removed 6 bases at V and 4 bases at J, leaving 16 bases unmatched.

V and J are TRBV6-4 and TRBJ2-5, with 8 bases fitting TRBD2. After removal of 4 bases from V and 3 bases from J, the junction contained 7 bases not matched to a gene. The CDR3 has 15 amino acids. Germline CDR1 and CDR2: MRHNA and SNTAGT. The CDR3 nucleotides read TGTGCCAGCAGTGTAAGGGCGGGAGGCGAAGAGACCCAGTACTTC. Translating it yields CASSVRAGGEETQYF.

This clone was seen a few times. V is TRBV4-1 and J is TRBJ2-2; TRBD2 matches 7 bases. The germline CDR1 and CDR2 sequences are MGHRA and YSYEKL. V gave up 3 bases and J gave up 4 bases; unmatched junction bases: 11. CDR3 length: 17 amino acids. The CDR3 loop reads CASSHGAGREITGELFF. In nucleotides, the CDR3 is TGCGCCAGCAGCCACGGGGCTGGGCGGGAGATCACCGGGGAGCTGTTTTTT.